This TCR beta chain was captured by sequencing in a study of stem cell transplantation in POMP-related autoinflammatory disease. Study as a whole: Impaired MHC class I-dependent CD8+ differentiation was hypothesized from defective thymoproteasomes.

Study-wide points: Patients with PRAID showed a restricted number of unique TRB V-J gene pairings. Across all analyzed T-cell subsets, patients with PRAID tended toward reduced diversity and increased clonality.

Assay used: immunoSEQ multiplex PCR; TCRdb lists only in-frame clones, some missing. This sample yields 6,500 to 7,500 clones, of which roughly 80% are seen a single time; roughly 4% belongs to the top ten. This clone has just one count. The antigen is not known. The sample consisted of a CXCR5-defined cell subset from PBMCs. The source is a human donor in good health.

CDR3: CASGAGLGGNEQFF. The CDR3 region has the DNA TGCGCCAGCGGCGCGGGGCTAGGTGGAAATGAGCAGTTCTTC. This sequence joins TRBV5-1 and TRBJ2-1; tentatively, D is TRBD2 (6 bases). Trimming cost V 7 bases and J 7 bases, with 18 bases left between them. The germline CDR1 and CDR2 sequences are SGHRS and YFSETQ. The CDR3 is 14 amino acids.